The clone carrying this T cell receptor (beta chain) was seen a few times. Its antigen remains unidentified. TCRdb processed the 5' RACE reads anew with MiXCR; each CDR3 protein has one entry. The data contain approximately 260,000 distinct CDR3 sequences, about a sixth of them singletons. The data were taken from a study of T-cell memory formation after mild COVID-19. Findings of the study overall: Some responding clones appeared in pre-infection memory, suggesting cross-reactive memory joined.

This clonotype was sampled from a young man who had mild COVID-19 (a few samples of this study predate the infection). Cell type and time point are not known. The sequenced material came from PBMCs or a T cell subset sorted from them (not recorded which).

DNA of the CDR3: TGCAGCGTGGGACAGGGGAACTACGAGCAGTACTTC. It specifies CSVGQGNYEQYF. The rearrangement uses TRBV29-1 and TRBJ2-7, with 10 bases fitting TRBD1. The CDR3 runs 12 residues. Germline lookup yields CDR1 SQVTM and CDR2 ANQGSEA. With V trimmed by 6 bases and J by 3 bases, 2 bases remained unmatched.